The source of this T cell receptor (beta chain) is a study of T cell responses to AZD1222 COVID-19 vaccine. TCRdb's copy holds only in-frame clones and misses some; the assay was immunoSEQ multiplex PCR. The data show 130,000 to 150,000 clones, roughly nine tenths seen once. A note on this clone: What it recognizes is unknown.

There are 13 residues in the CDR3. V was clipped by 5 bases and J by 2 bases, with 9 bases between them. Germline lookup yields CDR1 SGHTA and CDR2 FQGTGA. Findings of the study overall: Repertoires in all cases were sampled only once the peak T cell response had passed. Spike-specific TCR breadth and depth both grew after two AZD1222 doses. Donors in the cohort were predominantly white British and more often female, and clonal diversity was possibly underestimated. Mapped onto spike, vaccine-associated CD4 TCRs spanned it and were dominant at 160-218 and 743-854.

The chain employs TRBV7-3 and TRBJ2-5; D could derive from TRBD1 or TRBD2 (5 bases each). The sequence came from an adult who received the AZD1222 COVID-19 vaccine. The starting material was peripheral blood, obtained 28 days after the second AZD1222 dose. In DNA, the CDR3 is TGTGCCAGCAGCCAGGGAGCTCAAGAGACCCAGTACTTC. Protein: CASSQGAQETQYF.